Below, 7 T cell receptor beta chains from the same sample are listed, as sequenced in a study of blood T cell repertoires in COVID-19. TCRdb keeps only in-frame clones here, not all; method: immunoSEQ multiplex PCR. The repertoire includes over 200,000 clones, approximately 85% of them detected once, and less than 2.5% sits in the top ten. The sample was PBMCs or T cells enriched from blood (not recorded which). These receptors were taken from a woman aged 50 to 60 who had recovered from COVID-19.

This chain uses TRBV2 with TRBJ2-3; 10 bases are shared with TRBD2. Germline CDR1 SNHLY, CDR2 FYNNEI. The CDR3 contains 21 residues. V shed 0 bases and J 1 base; nucleotides not matched to a gene: 16. The CDR3 region has the DNA TGTGCCAGCAGTGAAGCCATCGCTAGCGGGAGTATGTGGTTAGGCACAGATACGCAGTATTTT. Its protein product is CASSEAIASGSMWLGTDTQYF.

The rearrangement joins TRBV18 to TRBJ2-7; D unclear. V was cut by 0 bases and J by 0 bases, with 12 bases left in between. The CDR3 loop spans 16 amino acids. From germline, CDR1 is KGHSH and CDR2 LQKENI. CDR3 coding DNA: TGTGCCAGCTCACCACCGTCGGTTGCCGCCTCCTACGAGCAGTACTTC. This translates into CASSPPSVAASYEQYF.

The chain links TRBV4-1 to TRBJ1-5, with D possibly TRBD1 on 6 matching bases. The CDR3 totals 15 residues. The V and J ends lost 3 bases and 0 bases respectively, with 9 bases between them. Germline V gene sequence: CDR1 MGHRA, CDR2 YSYEKL. The CDR3 bases are TGCGCCAGCAGCCAGGTGGGGGCTAGCAATCAGCCCCAGCATTTT. Its protein product is CASSQVGASNQPQHF.

This chain connects TRBV20-1 to TRBJ2-7, with D tentatively TRBD1 (5 bases). The V gene lost 3 bases and the J gene lost 5 bases, with 14 bases spanning the gap. From germline, CDR1 is DFQATT and CDR2 SNEGSKA (reference sequence). The CDR3 has 13 amino acids. Here the CDR3 DNA reads TGCAGTGCTAGTCGGCAGGGTAGCCACGAGCAGTACTTC. Protein product: CSASRQGSHEQYF.

The chain has TRBV5-1 and TRBJ2-5; D possibly corresponds to TRBD1 (6 bases). This CDR3 comprises 16 residues. Trimming stripped 2 bases from V and 6 bases from J, with 20 bases between. CDR1 is SGHRS and CDR2 is YFSETQ in the germline V gene. The CDR3 protein is CASSLGQPQLGQTQYF. For the CDR3, the DNA is TGCGCCAGCAGCTTAGGACAGCCCCAACTCGGACAGACCCAGTACTTC.

The chain combines TRBV5-6 with TRBJ1-2, with a tentative D call TRBD1 (6 bases). The CDR3 spans 14 residues. Germline CDR1 SGHDT, CDR2 YYEEEE. V gave up 6 bases and J gave up 5 bases, with 17 bases separating them. The DNA of the CDR3 is TGTGCCAGCACAGCCGCAGGGGCTTTTTATGGCTACACCTTC. This codes for CASTAAGAFYGYTF. Combining the CDR3 with reference TRBV5-6 and TRBJ1-2 gives the whole variable domain DAGVTQSPTHLIKTRGQQVTLRCSPKSGHDTVSWYQQALGQGPQFIFQYYEEEERQRGNFPDRFSGHQFPNYSSELNVNALLLGDSALYLCASTAAGAFYGYTFGSGTRLTVV.

This clone appeared a single time. V is TRBV3-1 (or the pseudogene TRBV3-2) and J is TRBJ2-2; D is perhaps TRBD2 (5 bases). With 5 bases removed from V and 7 bases from J, the gap between germline ends came to 17 bases. From germline, CDR1 is LGHDT and CDR2 YNNKEL (reference sequence). This CDR3 is built from 15 residues. As DNA, the CDR3 is TGTGCCAGCAGCAAATCACTAGATCGATTCGGGGAGCTGTTTTTT. As protein: CASSKSLDRFGELFF.